This T cell receptor beta chain was retrieved from a study of CD8 T cells in Susac syndrome. Germline V gene lookup returns CDR1 SQVTM and CDR2 ANQGSEA. J was trimmed by 1 base and V by 0 bases; bases with no gene match: 2. The CDR3 has 14 residues. RNA in amounts of about 0.45 to 1 ug was reverse transcribed with random hexamers. In TCRdb, the immunoSEQ multiplex PCR reads were re-called with MiXCR into one record per CDR3 protein. The repertoire holds about 280,000 distinct CDR3 sequences, with 70% to 90% as singletons. The J gene is TRBJ2-7, the V gene TRBV29-1; 8 positions match TRBD1. The receptor comes from a human donor with multiple sclerosis. Sequencing was performed on CD8+ T cells from PBMCs. This CDR3 reads CSVEEGTGSYEQYF. The CDR3 DNA follows: TGCAGCGTTGAAGAGGGGACAGGTTCCTACGAGCAGTACTTC.